This T cell receptor beta chain was retrieved from a study of blood T cell repertoires in COVID-19. Overall study context: Acute and convalescent COVID-19 specimens originated in the United States, Italy and Spain.

Under the authors' procedure: How many nucleated cells were present was estimated from reference gene primer amplification. The repertoire was sequenced with immunoSEQ multiplex PCR; TCRdb's copy has only in-frame clones and lacks some. V and J calls and clone size follow that table, whereas D and trimming were derived from the DNA. The sample includes about 230,000 clones, about 83% of them seen just once. This CDR3 has 14 residues. The V gene's germline CDR1 is SGHRS and CDR2 YFSETQ. The V gene lost 3 bases and the J gene lost 0 bases, with 9 bases spanning the gap. Sequencing input: peripheral blood. The J gene is TRBJ1-1, the V gene TRBV5-1, with D perhaps matching TRBD1 (6 bases). The sequence was collected from a middle-aged man with active or convalescent COVID-19. CDR3 loop: CASSSPGVNTEAFF. The CDR3, as DNA: TGCGCCAGCAGCTCTCCAGGGGTGAACACTGAAGCTTTCTTT.